This TCR beta chain was sequenced in a study of control samples from healthy donors and cancer patients. Profiled with immunoSEQ multiplex PCR; TCRdb holds only in-frame clones, not every one. The sample consists of about 170,000 clones, approximately 92% of them appearing once. Trimming stripped 6 bases from V and 4 bases from J, with 10 bases between. The CDR3 loop spans 12 amino acids. Germline CDR1 WNHNN, CDR2 SYGVQD (reference sequence). Sequenced material: blood. This clonotype was obtained from a middle-aged woman in good health. This chain connects TRBV10-1 to TRBJ2-7; D uncertain. The CDR3 DNA is TGCGCCAGCAGCCCTGGACCTTACGAGCAGTACTTC. Translation: CASSPGPYEQYF.